This record concerns one TCR beta chain sequence. V dropped 4 bases and J dropped 3 bases, with 13 bases sitting between them. CDR1 is GTSNPN, CDR2 SVGIG, per germline (reference sequence). This CDR3 spans 15 amino acids. Only in-frame clones appear in the TCRdb table, and some are missing; sequencing was by immunoSEQ multiplex PCR. The top ten clones hold 1.5% to 2% of a sample with around 330,000 clones, less than 85% of them seen once. The sample originates from a study of blood T cell repertoires in COVID-19. Study summary: Samples representing acute and convalescent COVID-19 were sourced from the United States, Italy and Spain.

Living in roughly 25 US areas, the participants were between 18 and 89 years of age. The receptor comes from a woman aged 25-40 years who had been exposed to COVID-19. Sequenced input: PBMCs or T cells enriched from blood (not recorded which). This rearrangement joins TRBV30 to TRBJ1-6; D not resolved. CDR3 region: CAWTAGYDYNSPLHF. CDR3 bases: TGTGCCTGGACTGCGGGGTACGACTATAATTCACCCCTCCACTTT.